This T cell receptor (beta chain) was retrieved from a study of CD4 T cells in relation to SARS-CoV-2 and coronaviruses. About the study: ViraFEST: approximately 10-day antigen culture of PBMCs, then TCR beta CDR3 sequencing.

Unexposed donor CD4+ T cells date from about 2010-2018, before the COVID-19 pandemic. After around nine days of culture, CD4+ T cells were isolated. This clone was seen a single time. Its antigen is not known. Repertoires were generated with immunoSEQ multiplex PCR, while TCRdb's copy carries only in-frame clones and drops some. Here the sample spans some 16,000 clones, 82% being singletons. The receptor was isolated from a human donor in good health. Sequencing was done on a sample of CD4+ T cells from PBMCs, cultured in vitro.

CDR3 sequence reads: CASSPYWQGKNTEAFF. In DNA, the CDR3 is TGTGCCAGCAGTCCCTATTGGCAGGGAAAGAACACTGAAGCTTTCTTT. The V and J genes are TRBV27 and TRBJ1-1; D might be TRBD1 (5 bases). Germline V gene lookup returns CDR1 MNHEY and CDR2 SMNVEV (reference sequence). This CDR3 has 16 amino acids. The ends were cut back, 5 bases at V and 1 base at J, with 17 bases in the middle.